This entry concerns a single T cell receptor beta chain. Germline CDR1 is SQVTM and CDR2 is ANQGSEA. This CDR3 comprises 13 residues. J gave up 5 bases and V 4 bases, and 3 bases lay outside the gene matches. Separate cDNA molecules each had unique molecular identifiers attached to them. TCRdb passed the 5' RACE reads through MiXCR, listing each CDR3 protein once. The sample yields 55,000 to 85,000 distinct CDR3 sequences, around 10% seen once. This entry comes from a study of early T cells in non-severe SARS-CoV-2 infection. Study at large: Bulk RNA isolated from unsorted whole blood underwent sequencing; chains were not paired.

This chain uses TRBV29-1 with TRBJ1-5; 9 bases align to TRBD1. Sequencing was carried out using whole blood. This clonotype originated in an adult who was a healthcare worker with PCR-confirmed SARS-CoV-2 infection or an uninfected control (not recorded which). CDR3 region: CSVGTGDYQPQHF. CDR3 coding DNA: TGCAGCGTTGGGACAGGGGATTATCAGCCCCAGCATTTT.